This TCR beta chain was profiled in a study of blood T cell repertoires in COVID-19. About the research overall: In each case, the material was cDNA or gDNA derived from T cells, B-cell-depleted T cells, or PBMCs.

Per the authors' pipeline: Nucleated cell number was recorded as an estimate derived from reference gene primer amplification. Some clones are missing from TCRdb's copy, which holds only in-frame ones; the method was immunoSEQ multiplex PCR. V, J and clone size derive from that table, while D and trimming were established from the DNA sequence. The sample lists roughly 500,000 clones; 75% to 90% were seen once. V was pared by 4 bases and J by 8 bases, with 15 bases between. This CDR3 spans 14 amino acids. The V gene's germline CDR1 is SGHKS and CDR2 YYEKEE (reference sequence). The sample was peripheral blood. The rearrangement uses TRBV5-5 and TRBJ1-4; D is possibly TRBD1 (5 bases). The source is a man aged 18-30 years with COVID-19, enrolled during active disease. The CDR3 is CASSPVRADEKLFF. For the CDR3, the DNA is TGTGCCAGCAGCCCCGTCAGGGCAGACGAAAAACTGTTTTTT.